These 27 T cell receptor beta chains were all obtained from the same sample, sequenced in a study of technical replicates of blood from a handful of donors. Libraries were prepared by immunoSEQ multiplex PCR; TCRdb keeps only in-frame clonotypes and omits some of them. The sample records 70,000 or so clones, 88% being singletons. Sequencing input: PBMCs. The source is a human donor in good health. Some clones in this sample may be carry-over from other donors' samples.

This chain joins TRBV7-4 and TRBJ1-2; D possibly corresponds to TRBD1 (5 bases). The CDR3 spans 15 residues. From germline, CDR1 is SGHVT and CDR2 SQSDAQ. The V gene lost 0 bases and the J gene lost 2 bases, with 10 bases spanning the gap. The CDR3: CASSLARQTNYGYTF. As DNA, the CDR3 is TGTGCCAGCAGCTTAGCCCGACAGACCAACTATGGCTACACCTTC.

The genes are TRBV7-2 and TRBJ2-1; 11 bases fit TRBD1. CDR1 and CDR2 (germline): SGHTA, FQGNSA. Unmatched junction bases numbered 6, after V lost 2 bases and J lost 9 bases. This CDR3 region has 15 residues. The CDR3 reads CASSLLGQGVSEQFF. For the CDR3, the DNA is TGTGCCAGCAGCTTATTGGGACAGGGGGTCAGTGAGCAGTTCTTC.

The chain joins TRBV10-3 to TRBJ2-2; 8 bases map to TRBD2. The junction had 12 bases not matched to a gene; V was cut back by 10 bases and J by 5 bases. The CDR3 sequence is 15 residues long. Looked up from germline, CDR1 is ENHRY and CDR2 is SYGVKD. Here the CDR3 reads CASRGGDSWTGELFF. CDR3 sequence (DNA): TGTGCCAGTCGGGGGGGCGATAGTTGGACCGGGGAGCTGTTTTTT.

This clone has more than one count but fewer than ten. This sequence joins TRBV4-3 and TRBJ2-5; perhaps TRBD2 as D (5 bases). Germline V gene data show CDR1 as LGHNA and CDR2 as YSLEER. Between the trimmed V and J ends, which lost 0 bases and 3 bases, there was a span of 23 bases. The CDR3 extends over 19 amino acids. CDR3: CASSQDWRLANLGEETQYF. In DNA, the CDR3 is TGCGCCAGCAGCCAAGATTGGCGGCTAGCTAATTTGGGTGAAGAGACCCAGTACTTC.

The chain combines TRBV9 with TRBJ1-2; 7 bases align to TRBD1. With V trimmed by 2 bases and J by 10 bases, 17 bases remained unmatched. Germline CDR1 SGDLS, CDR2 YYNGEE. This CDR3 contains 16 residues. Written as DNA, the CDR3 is TGTGCCAGCAGCGTGCGTGAGGACAGGACCCTGGCGGTCTACACCTTC. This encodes CASSVREDRTLAVYTF.

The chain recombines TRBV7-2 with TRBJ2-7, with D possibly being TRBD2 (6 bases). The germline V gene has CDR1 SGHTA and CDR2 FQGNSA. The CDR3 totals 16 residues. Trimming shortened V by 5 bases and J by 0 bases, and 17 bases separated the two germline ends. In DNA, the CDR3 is TGTGCCAGCAGCCACGATAGCGGAACTAGCTCCTACGAGCAGTACTTC. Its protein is CASSHDSGTSSYEQYF.

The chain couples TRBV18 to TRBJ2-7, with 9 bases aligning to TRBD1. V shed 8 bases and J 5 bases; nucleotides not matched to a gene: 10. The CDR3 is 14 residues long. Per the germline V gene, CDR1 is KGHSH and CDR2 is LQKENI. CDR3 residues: CASRTQGARDEQYF. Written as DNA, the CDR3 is TGTGCCAGCCGCACACAGGGGGCCAGGGACGAGCAGTACTTC.

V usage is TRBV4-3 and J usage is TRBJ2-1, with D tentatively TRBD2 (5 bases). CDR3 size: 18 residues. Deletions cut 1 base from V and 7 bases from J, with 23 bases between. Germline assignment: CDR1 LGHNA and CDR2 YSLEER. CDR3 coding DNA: TGCGCCAGCAGCCAAGGATTGGTAGGTTTAGCGCCAAATAATGAGCAGTTCTTC. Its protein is CASSQGLVGLAPNNEQFF.

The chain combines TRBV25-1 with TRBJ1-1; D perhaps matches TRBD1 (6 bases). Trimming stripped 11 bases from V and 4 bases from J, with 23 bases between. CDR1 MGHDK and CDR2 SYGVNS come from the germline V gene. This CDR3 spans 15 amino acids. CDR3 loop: CAPHTGTPFGTEAFF. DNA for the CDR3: TGTGCCCCACACACAGGGACACCTTTCGGCACTGAAGCTTTCTTT. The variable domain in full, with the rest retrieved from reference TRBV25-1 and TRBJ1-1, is EADIYQTPRYLVIGTGKKITLECSQTMGHDKMYWYQQDPGMELHLIHYSYGVNSTEKGDLSSESTVSRIRTEHFPLTLESARPSHTSQYLCAPHTGTPFGTEAFFGQGTRLTVV.

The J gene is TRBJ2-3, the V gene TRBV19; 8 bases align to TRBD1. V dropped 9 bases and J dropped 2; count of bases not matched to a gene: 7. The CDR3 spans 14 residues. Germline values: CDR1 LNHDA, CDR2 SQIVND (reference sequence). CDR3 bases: TGTGCCAGCTGCCAGGGGGCCAACACAGATACGCAGTATTTT. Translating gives CASCQGANTDTQYF.

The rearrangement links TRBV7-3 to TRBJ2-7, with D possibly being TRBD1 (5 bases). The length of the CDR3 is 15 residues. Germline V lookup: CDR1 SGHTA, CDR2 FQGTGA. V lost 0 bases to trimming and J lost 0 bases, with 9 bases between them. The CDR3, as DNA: TGTGCCAGCAGCTTAACGGGCCAGGGCTCCTACGAGCAGTACTTC. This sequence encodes CASSLTGQGSYEQYF.

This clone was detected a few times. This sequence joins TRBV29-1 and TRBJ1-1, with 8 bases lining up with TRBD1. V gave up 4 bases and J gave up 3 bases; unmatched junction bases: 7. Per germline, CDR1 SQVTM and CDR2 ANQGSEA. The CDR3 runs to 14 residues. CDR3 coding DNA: TGCAGCGTTGGACAGGGGACAACCTACACTGAAGCTTTCTTT. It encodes CSVGQGTTYTEAFF.

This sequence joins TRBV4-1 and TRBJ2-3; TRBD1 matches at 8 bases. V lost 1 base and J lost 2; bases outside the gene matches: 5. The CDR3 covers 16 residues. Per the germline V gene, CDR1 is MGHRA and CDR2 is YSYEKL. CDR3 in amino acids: CASSQGAGGITDTQYF. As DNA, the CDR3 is TGCGCCAGCAGCCAAGGGGCAGGGGGCATCACAGATACGCAGTATTTT.

CDR3 in DNA: TGTGCCAGCAGTCCGGGGACAGGGGAGACTGAAGCTTTCTTT. It translates to CASSPGTGETEAFF. V and J are TRBV6-5 and TRBJ1-1; 10 bases line up with TRBD1. The CDR3 loop spans 14 amino acids. Per the germline V gene, CDR1 is MNHEY and CDR2 is SVGAGI. After removal of 5 bases from V and 5 bases from J, the junction contained 5 bases not matched to a gene.

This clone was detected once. CDR3 coding DNA: TGCGCCAGCAGCTTGGCAGGGGCTATGAACACTGAAGCTTTCTTT. It yields the protein CASSLAGAMNTEAFF. The V gene is TRBV5-1, the J gene TRBJ1-1; maybe TRBD1 (6 bases). V lost 0 bases and J lost 0, with 9 bases in between. CDR1 SGHRS and CDR2 YFSETQ come from the germline V gene. The CDR3 contains 15 residues.

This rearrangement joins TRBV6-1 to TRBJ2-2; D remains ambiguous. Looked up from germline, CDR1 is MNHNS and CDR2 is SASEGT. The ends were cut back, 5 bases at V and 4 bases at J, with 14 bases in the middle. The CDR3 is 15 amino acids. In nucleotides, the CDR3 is TGTGCCAGCAGTTTACAGATGGGTGGCACCGGGGAGCTGTTTTTT. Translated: CASSLQMGGTGELFF.

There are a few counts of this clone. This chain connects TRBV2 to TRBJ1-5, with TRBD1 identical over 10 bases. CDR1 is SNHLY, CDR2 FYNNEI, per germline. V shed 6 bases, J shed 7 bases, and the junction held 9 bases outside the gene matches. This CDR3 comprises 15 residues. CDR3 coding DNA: TGTGCCAGCAGCCCCGACAGGGGGCGCGAACAGCCCCAGCATTTT. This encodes CASSPDRGREQPQHF.

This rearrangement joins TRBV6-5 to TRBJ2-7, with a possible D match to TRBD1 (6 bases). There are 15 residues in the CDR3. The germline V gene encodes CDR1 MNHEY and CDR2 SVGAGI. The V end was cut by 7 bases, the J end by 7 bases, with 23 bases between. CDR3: CASTAGRGLSKEQYF. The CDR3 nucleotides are TGTGCCAGCACCGCCGGAAGGGGGTTGAGCAAGGAGCAGTACTTC.

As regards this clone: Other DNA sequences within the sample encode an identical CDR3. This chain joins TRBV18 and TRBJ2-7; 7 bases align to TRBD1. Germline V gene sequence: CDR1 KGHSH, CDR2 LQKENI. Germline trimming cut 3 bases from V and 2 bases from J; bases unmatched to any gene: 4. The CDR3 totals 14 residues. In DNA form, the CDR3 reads TGTGCCAGCTCACCCAGACAGGGTACCTACGAGCAGTACTTC. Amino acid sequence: CASSPRQGTYEQYF.

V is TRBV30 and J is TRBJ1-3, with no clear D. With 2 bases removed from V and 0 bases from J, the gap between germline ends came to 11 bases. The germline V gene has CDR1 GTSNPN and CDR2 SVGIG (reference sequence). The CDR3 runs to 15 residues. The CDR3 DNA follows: TGTGCCTGGAGTCGGCCGCGGAGCTCTGGAAACACCATATATTTT. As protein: CAWSRPRSSGNTIYF.

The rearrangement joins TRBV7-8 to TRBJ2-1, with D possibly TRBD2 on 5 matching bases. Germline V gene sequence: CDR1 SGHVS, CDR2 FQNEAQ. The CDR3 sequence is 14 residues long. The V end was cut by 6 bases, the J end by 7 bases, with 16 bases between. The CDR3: CASRVVGVGNEQFF. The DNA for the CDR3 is TGTGCCAGCAGGGTTGTGGGAGTGGGTAATGAGCAGTTCTTC.

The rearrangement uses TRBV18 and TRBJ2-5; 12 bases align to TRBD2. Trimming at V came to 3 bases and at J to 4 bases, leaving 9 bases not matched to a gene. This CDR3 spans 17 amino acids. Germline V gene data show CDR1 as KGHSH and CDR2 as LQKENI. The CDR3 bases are TGTGCCAGCTCACCCTGGACTAGCGGGGCCTCCGGAGAGACCCAGTACTTC. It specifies CASSPWTSGASGETQYF.

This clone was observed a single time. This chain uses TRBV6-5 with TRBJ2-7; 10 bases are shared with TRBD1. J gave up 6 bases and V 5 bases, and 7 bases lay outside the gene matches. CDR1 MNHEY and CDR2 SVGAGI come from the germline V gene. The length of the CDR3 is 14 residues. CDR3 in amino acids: CASSRDRGNREQYF. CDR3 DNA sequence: TGTGCCAGCAGTCGGGACAGGGGAAATCGCGAGCAGTACTTC.

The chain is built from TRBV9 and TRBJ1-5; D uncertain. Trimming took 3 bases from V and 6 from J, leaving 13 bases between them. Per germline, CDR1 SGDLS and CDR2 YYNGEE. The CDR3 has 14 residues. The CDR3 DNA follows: TGTGCCAGCAGCGCGGAATACGGGAGTCAGCCCCAGCATTTT. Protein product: CASSAEYGSQPQHF.

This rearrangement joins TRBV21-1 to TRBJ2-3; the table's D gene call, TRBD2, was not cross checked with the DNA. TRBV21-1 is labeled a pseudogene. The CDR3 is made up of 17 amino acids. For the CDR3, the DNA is TGTGCCAGCAGCAAGTATAGCGGAATACCTAGCACAGATACGCAGTATTTT. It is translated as CASSKYSGIPSTDTQYF.

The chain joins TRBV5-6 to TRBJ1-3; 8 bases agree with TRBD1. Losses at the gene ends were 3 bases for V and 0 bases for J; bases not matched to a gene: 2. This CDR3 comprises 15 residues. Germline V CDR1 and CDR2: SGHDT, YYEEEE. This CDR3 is CASSWTGFSGNTIYF. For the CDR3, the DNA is TGTGCCAGCAGCTGGACAGGGTTCTCTGGAAACACCATATATTTT.

The DNA for the CDR3 is TGTGCCAGCTCACCCTTCTCCGCAGGGAACACTGAAGCTTTCTTT. It yields the protein CASSPFSAGNTEAFF. The V and J genes are TRBV18 and TRBJ1-1; D uncertain. The CDR3 loop spans 15 amino acids. Between the trimmed V and J ends, which lost 3 bases and 1 base, there was a span of 12 bases. Germline lookup yields CDR1 KGHSH and CDR2 LQKENI.